The present T cell receptor (beta chain) was sequenced within a study of blood T cell repertoires in COVID-19. Per the germline V gene, CDR1 is SGHTA and CDR2 is FQGNSA. The length of the CDR3 is 15 residues. J was trimmed by 10 bases and V by 5 bases; bases with no gene match: 13. Generated by immunoSEQ multiplex PCR, the TCRdb table keeps only in-frame clones and is missing some. The sample lists hundreds of thousands of clones; 86% were seen once. Sequencing was carried out using PBMCs or T cells enriched from blood (not recorded which). The V call is TRBV7-2, the J call TRBJ2-1; 8 bases align to TRBD2. This TCR was recovered from a woman aged 45-59 years who had recovered from COVID-19. The CDR3 is CASSLSGSPPSEQFF. CDR3 nucleotide sequence: TGTGCCAGCAGCCTCAGCGGGAGCCCCCCCAGCGAGCAGTTCTTC.